These 20 T cell receptor beta chains were all obtained from the same sample, sequenced in a study of regulatory T cells in long-lasting Graves disease. Noted time point: newly diagnosed GD, antithyroid drugs for less than 3 months. Construction of the TCR library relied on RNA isolated from PBMCs. iRepertoire HTBI primers and Arm-PCR of CDR3 regions built TCR beta libraries. TCRdb reprocessed the multiplex PCR reads via MiXCR and lists one record per CDR3 protein. The sample has 550,000 to 600,000 distinct CDR3 sequences; roughly 15% are singletons. This same sample was also part of a study on T cells in Graves' hyperthyroidism and ophthalmopathy.

The sample here was peripheral blood mononuclear cells (PBMCs), taken at new diagnosis, from a patient treated with antithyroid drugs. The receptors were gathered from a young man with Graves disease.

This clonotype was seen a handful of times. Since a much larger clone is just one base distant, this may be a read error. The chain has TRBV27 and TRBJ2-7; 10 bases agree with TRBD1. Looked up from germline, CDR1 is MNHEY and CDR2 is SMNVEV (reference sequence). The CDR3 totals 15 residues. CDR3 loop: CASSFGQGGTYEQHF. The CDR3 region has the DNA TGTGCCAGCAGTTTTGGACAGGGGGGCACCTACGAGCAGCACTTC.

The gene calls are TRBV25-1 and TRBJ2-5; the D gene is possibly TRBD2 (5 bases). The CDR3 contains 14 residues. CDR1 and CDR2 (germline): MGHDK, SYGVNS. Deletions cut 4 bases from V and 5 bases from J, with 14 bases between. CDR3 sequence (DNA): TGTGCCAGCAGTGTAGGTGGGAGTCGTGAGACCCAGTACTTC. It codes for CASSVGGSRETQYF.

In its sample, this clonotype was seen a few times. The rearrangement joins TRBV20-1 to TRBJ1-5, with 7 bases lining up with TRBD1. Germline CDR1 reads DFQATT; CDR2 reads SNEGSKA (reference sequence). Germline trimming cut 5 bases from V and 3 bases from J; bases unmatched to any gene: 10. The CDR3 contains 15 residues. The CDR3 DNA sequence: TGCAGTGCTGGACGGGATACAGGGGACAATCAGCCCCAGCATTTT. This translates into CSAGRDTGDNQPQHF.

This clonotype was recorded many times. The V call is TRBV27, the J call TRBJ1-2; 9 bases fit TRBD1. The CDR3 is 15 residues long. The V segment lost 2 bases and the J segment 0 bases; nucleotides outside the gene matches: 1. Germline CDR1 and CDR2: MNHEY and SMNVEV (reference sequence). The CDR3 nucleotides are TGTGCCAGCAGTTTAGGGACAGGGTCTAACTATGGCTACACCTTC. Protein product: CASSLGTGSNYGYTF.

This clonotype was counted only a few times. The chain links TRBV27 to TRBJ1-2; D is uncertain. Germline CDR1 is MNHEY and CDR2 is SMNVEV (reference sequence). The CDR3 has 15 amino acids. V was shortened by 4 bases and J by 8 bases, with 20 bases between the two germline ends. CDR3 protein: CASSSIDQLWGGYTF. DNA for the CDR3: TGTGCCAGCAGTTCTATCGACCAGTTATGGGGAGGCTACACCTTC.

The chain couples TRBV6-1 to TRBJ2-3, with TRBD2 matching 8 bases. Unmatched junction bases numbered 13, after V lost 6 bases and J lost 5 bases. The germline V gene encodes CDR1 MNHNS and CDR2 SASEGT. There are 16 residues in the CDR3. The CDR3 coding sequence is TGTGCCAGCAGACTCTTCAGCGGGGCGGGGGGAGATACGCAGTATTTT. Translating gives CASRLFSGAGGDTQYF.

This clonotype has just a few counts. The chain carries TRBV20-1 and TRBJ1-5; no definite D call. The CDR3 extends over 13 amino acids. The germline V gene has CDR1 DFQATT and CDR2 SNEGSKA (reference sequence). V was pared by 0 bases and J by 7 bases, with 10 bases between. The CDR3 DNA reads TGCAGTGCTAGAGAGGGGATGTGGCAGCCCCAGCATTTT. Translated: CSAREGMWQPQHF.

This clonotype was seen a handful of times. V is TRBV14 and J is TRBJ2-1; D unresolved. The CDR3 is 14 residues long. V lost 1 base and J 7 bases, leaving 11 bases between the germline ends. Germline values: CDR1 SGHDN, CDR2 FVKESK. The CDR3 DNA reads as TGTGCCAGCAGCCAAGGGGCCGTGTGGAATGAGCAGTTCTTC. Translated: CASSQGAVWNEQFF.

This clonotype was observed a few times. The gene calls are TRBV29-1 and TRBJ2-2; D gene ambiguous. The germline V gene encodes CDR1 SQVTM and CDR2 ANQGSEA. Trimming removed 5 bases at V and 1 base at J, with 11 bases between. This CDR3 spans 14 amino acids. The CDR3 reads CSVFSQENTGELFF. The CDR3 coding sequence is TGCAGCGTTTTTAGCCAGGAGAACACCGGGGAGCTGTTTTTT.

There are a few counts of this clonotype. This chain joins TRBV27 and TRBJ2-3, with 8 bases identical to TRBD2. J lost 1 base, V lost 4 bases, and 7 bases had no gene match. There are 16 residues in the CDR3. Looked up from germline, CDR1 is MNHEY and CDR2 is SMNVEV (reference sequence). The CDR3 bases are TGTGCCAGCAGTTCCGAGGCAGCGGGAGGCACAGATACGCAGTATTTT. Its protein product is CASSSEAAGGTDTQYF.

This chain joins TRBV24-1 and TRBJ1-5; 8 bases agree with TRBD1. Losses at the gene ends were 9 bases for V and 0 bases for J; bases not matched to a gene: 9. This CDR3 is built from 16 residues. Germline V gene lookup returns CDR1 KGHDR and CDR2 SFDVKD. CDR3 DNA: TGTGCCACCCGCGGGACAGGACATTATAGCAATCAGCCCCAGCATTTT. Encoded protein: CATRGTGHYSNQPQHF.

The rearrangement uses TRBV2 and TRBJ1-5; D gene uncertain. The CDR3 consists of 16 residues. Trimming stripped 1 base from V and 4 bases from J, with 14 bases between. Germline values: CDR1 SNHLY, CDR2 FYNNEI. DNA of the CDR3: TGTGCCAGCAGTGAAGGAGGGCCCCGAGGGAATCAGCCCCAGCATTTT. As protein: CASSEGGPRGNQPQHF.

This clonotype was detected only a few times. The chain recombines TRBV20-1 with TRBJ2-1; 11 bases are a match to TRBD2. The end of the DNA is better explained by TRBJ2-5, so the J call may be wrong. This CDR3 region has 14 residues. In germline, CDR1 is DFQATT, CDR2 SNEGSKA (reference sequence). CDR3 residues: CSARLAGGWETQYF. In DNA form, the CDR3 reads TGCAGTGCTAGACTAGCGGGAGGCTGGGAGACCCAGTACTTC.

This clonotype showed up many times. The chain employs TRBV30 and TRBJ2-5; the D gene is possibly TRBD1 (6 bases). Looked up from germline, CDR1 is GTSNPN and CDR2 is SVGIG (reference sequence). The CDR3 has 14 residues. Between the trimmed V and J ends, which lost 1 base and 1 base, there was a span of 10 bases. The CDR3 region is CAWSARTAQETQYF. CDR3 DNA: TGTGCCTGGAGTGCCCGGACAGCCCAAGAGACCCAGTACTTC.

This clonotype has at least ten counts. This sequence joins TRBV28 and TRBJ1-5; perhaps TRBD1 as D (6 bases). The germline CDR1 and CDR2 sequences are MDHEN and SYDVKM. This CDR3 comprises 15 residues. The germline V and J ends were trimmed by 10 bases and 7 bases, with 23 bases remaining between them. The CDR3 sequence is CATQGGGRENQPQHF. Written as DNA, the CDR3 is TGTGCCACCCAAGGAGGGGGGCGCGAGAACCAGCCCCAGCATTTT.

This clonotype was seen repeatedly, ten times or more. The chain combines TRBV20-1 with TRBJ2-1, with D unresolved. V lost 0 bases and J lost 8, with 17 bases in between. Germline CDR1 and CDR2: DFQATT and SNEGSKA (reference sequence). This CDR3 comprises 15 residues. CDR3 in amino acids: CSARDLGRSYDEQFF. In nucleotides, the CDR3 is TGCAGTGCTAGAGATCTCGGAAGGTCTTACGATGAGCAGTTCTTC.

This clonotype has more than one count but fewer than ten. V and J are TRBV6-2 or TRBV6-3 and TRBJ1-2, with 8 bases that match TRBD1. CDR3 size: 14 residues. Germline V lookup: CDR1 MNHEY, CDR2 SVGEGT. CDR3 nucleotide sequence: TGTGCAGCCGGGACAGGCGTCAACTACTATGGCTACACCTTC. It is translated as CAAGTGVNYYGYTF.

This clonotype was detected only a few times. V is TRBV7-6 and J is TRBJ2-2; 7 nucleotides agree with TRBD1. The J segment lost 4 bases and the V segment lost 0 bases, leaving 5 bases of the junction unmatched. Germline CDR1 reads SGHVS; CDR2 reads FNYEAQ. The CDR3 extends over 16 amino acids. CDR3 in DNA: TGTGCCAGCAGCTTAGCGGGCGCAGGGGGCACCGGGGAGCTGTTTTTT. Translation gives CASSLAGAGGTGELFF.

This rearrangement joins TRBV11-2 to TRBJ1-1; D remains ambiguous. Germline CDR1 SGHAT, CDR2 FQNNGV. This CDR3 comprises 14 residues. Trimming took 4 bases from V and 4 from J, leaving 13 bases between them. DNA of the CDR3: TGTGCCAGCAGCTCCTACAGAGACCGCACTGAAGCTTTCTTT. Amino acids: CASSSYRDRTEAFF.

This clonotype was seen many times. This chain joins TRBV30 and TRBJ2-4; D may be TRBD1 (6 bases). Germline CDR1 is GTSNPN and CDR2 is SVGIG (reference sequence). V was clipped by 3 bases and J by 8 bases, with 11 bases between them. This CDR3 contains 12 residues. The CDR3 is CAWRQGWDIQYF. CDR3 DNA: TGTGCCTGGAGACAGGGTTGGGACATTCAGTACTTC.